The entry below gives a single T cell receptor (beta chain) sequence along with its context. Its antigen is as yet unknown. This specimen comes from a study of cytomegalovirus exposure and HLA in healthy donors. Study outcomes and limitations: Equally common other TCR beta chains were less clonally expanded than HLA-associated ones, a later analysis found. An Asian-associated ancestry cluster reportedly showed fewer N-insertions than the approximately 630-donor mean in a later analysis. A later analysis linked a missense DCLRE1C variant to TCR beta V- and J-gene trimming.

60 Vbeta and 13 Jbeta primers were used in PCR. TCRdb keeps only in-frame clones here, not all; method: immunoSEQ multiplex PCR. Here the sample spans about 130,000 clones, approximately 79% being singletons. Trimming removed 2 bases at V and 10 bases at J, with 17 bases between. Germline CDR1 and CDR2: SQVTM and ANQGSEA. This CDR3 region has 13 residues. This receptor was obtained from a man in his late teens or twenties in good health and CMV-seropositive. The chain is built from TRBV29-1 and TRBJ2-5; a possible D gene is TRBD2 (5 bases). The sequencing sample was made of PBMCs. In DNA, the CDR3 is TGCAGCGTTGAACTCCGCCGGGGAGAGGTCCAGTACTTC. Protein: CSVELRRGEVQYF.